This TCR beta chain was found in a study of blood T cell repertoires in COVID-19. Repertoires were generated with immunoSEQ multiplex PCR, while TCRdb's copy carries only in-frame clones and drops some. The table includes approximately 320,000 clones, roughly 89% detected once. Participants were aged about 18 to 89 years from more than 20 US areas. Cohorts were determined from participant-reported clinical history. Recovery among Cohort 3 donors was established by two negative PCRs, clearance, or symptom resolution. The germline V and J ends were trimmed by 7 bases and 4 bases, with 14 bases remaining between them. Germline V gene sequence: CDR1 SEHNR, CDR2 FQNEAQ (reference sequence). The CDR3 contains 15 residues.

The chain combines TRBV7-9 with TRBJ1-6; a weak D match, TRBD1 (5 bases). This clonotype was obtained from a woman between 18 and 30 years old who had recovered from COVID-19. Specimen: PBMCs or T cells enriched from blood (not recorded which). CDR3 protein: CASTDGGIYNSPLHF. The DNA of the CDR3 is TGTGCCAGCACCGATGGGGGGATTTATAATTCACCCCTCCACTTT.